This T cell receptor beta chain was sequenced during a study of cytomegalovirus exposure and HLA in healthy donors. Study as a whole: Among 150 million to 200 million T cells, an earlier analysis found 120 million or so unique TCR beta sequences. In an early release, HLA-typed donors contributed approximately 80 million unique TCR sequences.

The sample holds one count of this clone. V gave up 0 bases and J gave up 7 bases, with 16 bases separating them. This CDR3 comprises 15 residues. Germline loops: CDR1 SGDLS, CDR2 YYNGEE. PCR was performed using 60 Vbeta and 13 Jbeta primers. Profiled with immunoSEQ multiplex PCR; TCRdb holds only in-frame clones, not every one. The profile shows approximately 160,000 clones, 70% to 90% of them singletons. The V and J genes are TRBV9 and TRBJ2-5; tentative D call: TRBD2 (5 bases). The material sequenced was PBMCs. The receptor's source is a woman under 30 in good health and CMV-seronegative. The CDR3 spells CASSVDPGKSGTQYF. In nucleotides, the CDR3 is TGTGCCAGCAGCGTAGACCCGGGGAAGTCAGGGACCCAGTACTTC.